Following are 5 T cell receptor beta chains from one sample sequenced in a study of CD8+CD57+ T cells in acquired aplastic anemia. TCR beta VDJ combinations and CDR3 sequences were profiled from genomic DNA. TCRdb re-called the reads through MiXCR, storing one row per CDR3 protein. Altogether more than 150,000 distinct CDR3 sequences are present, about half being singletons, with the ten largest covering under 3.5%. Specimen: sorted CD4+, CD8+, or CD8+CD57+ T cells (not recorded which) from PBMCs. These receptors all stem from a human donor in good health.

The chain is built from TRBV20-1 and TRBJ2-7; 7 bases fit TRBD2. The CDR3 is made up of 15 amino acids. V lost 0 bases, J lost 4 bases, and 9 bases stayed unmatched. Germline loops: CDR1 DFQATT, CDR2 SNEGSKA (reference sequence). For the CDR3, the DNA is TGCAGTGCTAGAGAGGAGAGACTAGCCGGTTACGAGCAGTACTTC. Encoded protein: CSAREERLAGYEQYF.

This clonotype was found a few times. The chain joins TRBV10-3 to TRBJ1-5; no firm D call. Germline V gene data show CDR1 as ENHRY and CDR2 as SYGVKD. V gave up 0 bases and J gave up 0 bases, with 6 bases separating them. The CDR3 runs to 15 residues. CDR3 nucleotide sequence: TGTGCCATCAGTGAGTCTGGGGATAGCAATCAGCCCCAGCATTTT. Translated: CAISESGDSNQPQHF.

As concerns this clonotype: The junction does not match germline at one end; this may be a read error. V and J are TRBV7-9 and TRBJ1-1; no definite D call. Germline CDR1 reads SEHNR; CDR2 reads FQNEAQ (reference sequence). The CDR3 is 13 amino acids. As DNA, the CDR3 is TGCGCCAGCAGCCAAGACGCGGAGACTGAAGCTTTCTTT. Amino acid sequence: CASSQDAETEAFF.

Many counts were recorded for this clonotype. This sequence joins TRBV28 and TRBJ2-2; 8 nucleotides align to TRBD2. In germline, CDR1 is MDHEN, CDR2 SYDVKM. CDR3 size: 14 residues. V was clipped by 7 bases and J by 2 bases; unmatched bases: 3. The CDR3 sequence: CASNSGDNTGELFF. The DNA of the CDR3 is TGTGCCAGCAATAGCGGGGATAACACCGGGGAGCTGTTTTTT.

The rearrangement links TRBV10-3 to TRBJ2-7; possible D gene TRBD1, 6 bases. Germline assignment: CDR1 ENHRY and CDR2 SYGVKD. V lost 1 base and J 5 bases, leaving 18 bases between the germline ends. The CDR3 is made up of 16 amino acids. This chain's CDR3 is CAISELQGANSNEQYF. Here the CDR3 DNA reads TGTGCCATCAGTGAGTTACAGGGTGCGAATTCTAACGAGCAGTACTTC.